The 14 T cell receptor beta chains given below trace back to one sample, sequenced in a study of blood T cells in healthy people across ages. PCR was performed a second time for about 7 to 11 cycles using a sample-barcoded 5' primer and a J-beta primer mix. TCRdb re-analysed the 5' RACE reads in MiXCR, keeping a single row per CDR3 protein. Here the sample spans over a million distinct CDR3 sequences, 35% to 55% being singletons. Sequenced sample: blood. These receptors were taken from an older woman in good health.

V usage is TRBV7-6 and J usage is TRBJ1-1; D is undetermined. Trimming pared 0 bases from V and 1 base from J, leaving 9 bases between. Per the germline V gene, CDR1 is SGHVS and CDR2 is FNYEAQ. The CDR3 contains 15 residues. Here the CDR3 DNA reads TGTGCCAGCAGCTTAGCCAGTGGGAAGAACACTGAAGCTTTCTTT. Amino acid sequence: CASSLASGKNTEAFF.

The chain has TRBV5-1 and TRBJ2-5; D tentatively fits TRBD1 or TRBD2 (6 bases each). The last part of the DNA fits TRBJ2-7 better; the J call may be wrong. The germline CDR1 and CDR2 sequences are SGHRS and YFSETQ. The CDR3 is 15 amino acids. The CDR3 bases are TGCGCCAGCAGCTTGATGGGGGGCTTCGGCTACGAGCAGTACTTC. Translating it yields CASSLMGGFGYEQYF.

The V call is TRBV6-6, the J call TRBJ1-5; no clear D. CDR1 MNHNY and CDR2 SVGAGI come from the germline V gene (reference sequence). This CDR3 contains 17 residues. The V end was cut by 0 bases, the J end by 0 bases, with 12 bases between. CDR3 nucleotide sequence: TGTGCCAGCAGTTACTCGAATTCCGGCCATAGCAATCAGCCCCAGCATTTT. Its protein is CASSYSNSGHSNQPQHF.

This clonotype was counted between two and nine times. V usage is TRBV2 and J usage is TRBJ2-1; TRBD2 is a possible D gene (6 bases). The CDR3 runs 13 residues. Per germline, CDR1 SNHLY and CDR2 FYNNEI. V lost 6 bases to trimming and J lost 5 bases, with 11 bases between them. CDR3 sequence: CASSGGAHNEQFF. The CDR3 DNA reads TGTGCCAGCAGCGGCGGGGCGCACAATGAGCAGTTCTTC.

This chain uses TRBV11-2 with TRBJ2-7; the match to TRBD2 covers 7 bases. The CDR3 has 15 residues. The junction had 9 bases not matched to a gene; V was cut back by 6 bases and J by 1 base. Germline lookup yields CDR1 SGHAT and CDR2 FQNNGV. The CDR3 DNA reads TGTGCCAGCAGTCACGTGCGGGGGTTATCCTACGAGCAGTACTTC. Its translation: CASSHVRGLSYEQYF.

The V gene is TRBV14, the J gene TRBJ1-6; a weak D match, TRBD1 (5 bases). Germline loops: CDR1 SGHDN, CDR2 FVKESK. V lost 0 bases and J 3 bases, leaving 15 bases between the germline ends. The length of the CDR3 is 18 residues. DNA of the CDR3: TGTGCCAGCAGCCAAGAATGGGGACCTGGCCACTATAATTCACCCCTCCACTTT. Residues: CASSQEWGPGHYNSPLHF. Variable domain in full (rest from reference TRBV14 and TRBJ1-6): EAGVTQFPSHSVIEKGQTVTLRCDPISGHDNLYWYRRVMGKEIKFLLHFVKESKQDESGMPNNRFLAERTGGTYSTLKVQPAELEDSGVYFCASSQEWGPGHYNSPLHFGNGTRLTVT.

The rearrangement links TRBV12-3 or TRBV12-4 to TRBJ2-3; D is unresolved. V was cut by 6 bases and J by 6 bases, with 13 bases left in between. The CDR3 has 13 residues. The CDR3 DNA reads TGTGCCAGCAGCACCCCCGATGGGGATACGCAGTATTTT. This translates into CASSTPDGDTQYF.

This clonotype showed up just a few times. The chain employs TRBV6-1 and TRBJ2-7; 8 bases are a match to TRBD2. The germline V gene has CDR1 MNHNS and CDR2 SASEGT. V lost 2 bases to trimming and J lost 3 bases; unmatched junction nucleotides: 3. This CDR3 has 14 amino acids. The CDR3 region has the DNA TGTGCCAGCAGTGAAACTAGCGGAGGCTACGAGCAGTACTTC. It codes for CASSETSGGYEQYF.

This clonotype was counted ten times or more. The CDR3 region is CASSSHAGANVLTF. The CDR3 DNA follows: TGTGCCAGCAGCTCCCACGCTGGGGCCAACGTCCTGACTTTC. The gene calls are TRBV11-2 and TRBJ2-6; no reliable D call. Trimming stripped 4 bases from V and 2 bases from J, with 6 bases between. Germline V lookup: CDR1 SGHAT, CDR2 FQNNGV. CDR3 size: 14 residues.

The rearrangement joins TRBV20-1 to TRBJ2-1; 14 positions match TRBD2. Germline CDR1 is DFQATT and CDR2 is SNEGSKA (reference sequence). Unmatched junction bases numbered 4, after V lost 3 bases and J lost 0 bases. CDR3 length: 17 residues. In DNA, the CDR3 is TGCAGTGCTAGCGGACTAGCGGGAGGTGTCTCCTACAATGAGCAGTTCTTC. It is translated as CSASGLAGGVSYNEQFF.

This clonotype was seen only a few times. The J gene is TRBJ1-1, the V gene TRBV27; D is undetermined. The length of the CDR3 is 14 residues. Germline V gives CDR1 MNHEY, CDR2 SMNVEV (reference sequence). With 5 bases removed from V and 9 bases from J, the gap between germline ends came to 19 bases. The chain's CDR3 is CASSPHTQFAQAFF. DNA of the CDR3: TGTGCCAGCAGTCCCCACACCCAATTCGCCCAAGCTTTCTTT.

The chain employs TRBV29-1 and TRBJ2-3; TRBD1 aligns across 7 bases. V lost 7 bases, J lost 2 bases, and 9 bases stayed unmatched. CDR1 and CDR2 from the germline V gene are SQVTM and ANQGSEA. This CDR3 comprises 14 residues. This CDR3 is CSAVTGTYTDTQYF. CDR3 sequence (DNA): TGCAGCGCTGTGACAGGGACATACACAGATACGCAGTATTTT.

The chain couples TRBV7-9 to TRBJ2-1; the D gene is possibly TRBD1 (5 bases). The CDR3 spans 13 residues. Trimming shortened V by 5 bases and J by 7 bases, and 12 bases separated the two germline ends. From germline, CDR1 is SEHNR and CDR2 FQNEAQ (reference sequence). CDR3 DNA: TGTGCCAGCAGCCCAGGGAAGTCAAATGAGCAGTTCTTC. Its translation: CASSPGKSNEQFF.

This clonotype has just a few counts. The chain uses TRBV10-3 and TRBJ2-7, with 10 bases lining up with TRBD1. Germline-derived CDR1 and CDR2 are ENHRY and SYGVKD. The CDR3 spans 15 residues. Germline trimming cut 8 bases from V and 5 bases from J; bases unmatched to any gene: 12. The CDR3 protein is CAIAAIPGQGHEQYF. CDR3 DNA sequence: TGTGCCATCGCCGCGATACCGGGACAGGGGCACGAGCAGTACTTC.